Presented here are 8 T cell receptor beta chains from one specimen sequenced in a study of blood T cell repertoires in COVID-19. Generated by immunoSEQ multiplex PCR, the TCRdb table keeps only in-frame clones and is missing some. Among 50,000 to 75,000 clones listed, about 87% were seen once. The source material was peripheral blood. The receptors were gathered from a man aged 60 to 69 with acute or convalescent COVID-19.

This rearrangement joins TRBV21-1 to TRBJ1-1; the table's D call, TRBD1, was not checked against the DNA. TRBV21-1 is a recognized pseudogene. There are 14 residues in the CDR3. The CDR3 DNA follows: TGTGCCAGCAGCAAAGGGACAGGGAACACTGAAGCTTTCTTT. Its translation: CASSKGTGNTEAFF.

The chain recombines TRBV6-2 or TRBV6-3 with TRBJ1-2, with D unclear. Trimming removed 6 bases at V and 5 bases at J, with 7 bases between. Per germline, CDR1 MNHEY and CDR2 SVGEGT. The length of the CDR3 is 11 residues. The CDR3 bases are TGTGCCAGCAGCCCTGAGTATGGCTACACCTTC. Translation gives CASSPEYGYTF.

The V call is TRBV24-1, the J call TRBJ2-1; 7 bases fit TRBD1. Looked up from germline, CDR1 is KGHDR and CDR2 is SFDVKD. The CDR3 spans 19 residues. V was pared by 7 bases and J by 0 bases, with 17 bases of the junction left unmatched. Written as DNA, the CDR3 is TGTGCCACCAGCCCCTCCAGACAGGGCGTGTTTGGCTCCTACAATGAGCAGTTCTTC. This gives the protein CATSPSRQGVFGSYNEQFF.

This clone has more than one count but fewer than ten. The chain employs TRBV7-9 and TRBJ2-7; 7 bases are shared with TRBD1. This CDR3 comprises 15 residues. With 2 bases clipped from V and 5 bases from J, the junction kept 9 bases outside the gene matches. CDR1 SEHNR and CDR2 FQNEAQ come from the germline V gene (reference sequence). The CDR3 here is CASSLLNRGSNEQYF. CDR3 bases: TGTGCCAGCAGCTTACTTAACAGGGGATCCAACGAGCAGTACTTC.

This chain links TRBV3-1 (or the pseudogene TRBV3-2) with TRBJ2-5; 12 positions agree with TRBD2. The CDR3 is made up of 18 amino acids. The ends lost 0 bases at V and 5 bases at J; junction bases unmatched: 10. Germline lookup yields CDR1 LGHDT and CDR2 YNNKEL (reference sequence). The CDR3 spells CASSQDLTSGGPGETQYF. The CDR3 DNA sequence: TGTGCCAGCAGCCAAGATCTAACTAGCGGGGGGCCAGGGGAGACCCAGTACTTC.

This rearrangement joins TRBV19 to TRBJ2-1; TRBD2 might be the D (6 bases). Germline assignment: CDR1 LNHDA and CDR2 SQIVND (reference sequence). CDR3 length: 15 amino acids. V lost 0 bases to trimming and J lost 5 bases, with 11 bases between them. The CDR3 bases are TGTGCCAGTAGTATAGATGCGCGGGGCAACAATGAGCAGTTCTTC. Amino acids: CASSIDARGNNEQFF. The full variable domain, with the rest looked up from reference TRBV19 and TRBJ2-1, is DGGITQSPKYLFRKEGQNVTLSCEQNLNHDAMYWYRQDPGQGLRLIYYSQIVNDFQKGDIAEGYSVSREKKESFPLTVTSAQKNPTAFYLCASSIDARGNNEQFFGPGTRLTVL.

V gene TRBV4-3 combines with J gene TRBJ2-7; D call uncertain. CDR3 size: 13 residues. The V gene lost 0 bases and the J gene lost 3 bases, with 6 bases spanning the gap. Germline CDR1 is LGHNA and CDR2 is YSLEER. CDR3 amino acids: CASSQDTNYEQYF. The CDR3 DNA sequence: TGCGCCAGCAGCCAAGATACTAACTACGAGCAGTACTTC.

The chain combines TRBV6-5 with TRBJ2-7; TRBD1 might be the D (6 bases). Germline V gene sequence: CDR1 MNHEY, CDR2 SVGAGI. Trimming took off 3 bases at V and 4 bases at J, with 13 bases between the two ends. The CDR3 extends over 14 amino acids. As DNA, the CDR3 is TGTGCCAGCAGTTATAGGGACAACAAATACGAGCAGTACTTC. Protein sequence: CASSYRDNKYEQYF.